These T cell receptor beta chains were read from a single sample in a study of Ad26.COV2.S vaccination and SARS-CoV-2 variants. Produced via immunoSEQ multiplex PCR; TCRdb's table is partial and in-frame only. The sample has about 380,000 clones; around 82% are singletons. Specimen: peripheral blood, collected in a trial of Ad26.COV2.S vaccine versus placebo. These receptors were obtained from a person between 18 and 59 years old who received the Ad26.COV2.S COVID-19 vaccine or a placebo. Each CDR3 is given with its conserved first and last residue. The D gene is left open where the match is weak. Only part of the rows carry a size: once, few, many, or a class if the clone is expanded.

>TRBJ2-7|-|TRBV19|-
TGTGCCAGTAGCGTAGGGACGGGGATGCCCTACGAGCAGTACTTC
CASSVGTGMPYEQYF
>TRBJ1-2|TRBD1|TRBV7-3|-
TGTGCCAGCAGCTCCACGAACAGGGGTGGCTACACCTTC
CASSSTNRGGYTF
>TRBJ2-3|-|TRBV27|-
TGTGCCAGCAGTCCCCTACCCATCAGCGGACCCACAGATACGCAGTATTTT
CASSPLPISGPTDTQYF
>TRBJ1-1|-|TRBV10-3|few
TGTGCCATCAGTGAGACAGCCGATCTTAACACTGAAGCTTTCTTT
CAISETADLNTEAFF
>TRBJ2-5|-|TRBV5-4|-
TGTGCCAGCAGCTTGAAAGAGACCCAGTACTTC
CASSLKETQYF
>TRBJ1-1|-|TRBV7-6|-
TGTGCCAGCTCCGAGCCGAACACTGAAGCTTTCTTT
CASSEPNTEAFF
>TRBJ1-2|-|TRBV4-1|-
TGCGCCAGCAGCCACGGACTTTACCAGGGTGGCTACACCTTC
CASSHGLYQGGYTF
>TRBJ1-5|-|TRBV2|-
TGTGCCAGCAGTGATGATGGGGCCCCCCAGCATTTT
CASSDDGAPQHF
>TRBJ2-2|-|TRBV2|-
TGTGCCAGCAGTAAAAATGGGGGCACCGGGGAGCTGTTTTTT
CASSKNGGTGELFF
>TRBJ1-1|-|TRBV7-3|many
TGTGCCAGCAGCTCGAAGGACTCCGGAGAAGCTTTCTTT
CASSSKDSGEAFF
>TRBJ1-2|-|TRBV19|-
TGTGCCAGTAGTATAGGTCAGGCCCATGGCTACACCTTC
CASSIGQAHGYTF
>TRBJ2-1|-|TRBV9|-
TGTGCCAGCAGCGTAGATCCAGGGTCCTTGGGGGATGAGCAGTTCTTC
CASSVDPGSLGDEQFF
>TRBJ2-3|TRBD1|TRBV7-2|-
TGTGCCAGCAGCGGGGACAGAGTTGATACGCAGTATTTT
CASSGDRVDTQYF
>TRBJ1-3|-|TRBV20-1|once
TGCAGTGCTAGTCGGACGGGAAACACCATATATTTT
CSASRTGNTIYF
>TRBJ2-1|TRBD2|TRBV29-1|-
TGCAGCGTTGAAAGACTAGCGGGGCCATACAATGAGCAGTTCTTC
CSVERLAGPYNEQFF
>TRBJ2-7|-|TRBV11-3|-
TGTGCCAGCAGCGGATCCTCCTACGAGCAGTACTTC
CASSGSSYEQYF
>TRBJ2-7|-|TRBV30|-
TGTGCCTGGAGTGGAGAATTAGAGCAGTACTTC
CAWSGELEQYF
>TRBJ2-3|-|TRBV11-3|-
TGTGCCAGCAGCTTGAGCGGCTTTGCCTCGAGGACAGATACGCAGTATTTT
CASSLSGFASRTDTQYF
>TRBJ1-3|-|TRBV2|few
TGTGCCAGCAGTGAAGCGGGGAATCTGAACACCATATATTTT
CASSEAGNLNTIYF
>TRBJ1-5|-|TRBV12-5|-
TGTGCTAGTGCCCGATCGGGTCAGCCCCAGCATTTT
CASARSGQPQHF
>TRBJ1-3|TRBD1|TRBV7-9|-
TGTGCCAGCAGCGGAGCCGGGGGACAGGGGGTCAACACCATATATTTT
CASSGAGGQGVNTIYF
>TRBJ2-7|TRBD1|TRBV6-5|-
TGTGCCAGCGGGGACAGGGCCCCAAGTATCTACGAGCAGTACTTC
CASGDRAPSIYEQYF
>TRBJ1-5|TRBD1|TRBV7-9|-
TGTGCCAGCAGCTTAACAGGGGGACAGCCCCAGCATTTT
CASSLTGGQPQHF
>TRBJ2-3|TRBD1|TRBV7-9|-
TGTGCCAGCAGCCACCACAGGGGGCGCGGGGTCGTCGCAGATACGCAGTATTTT
CASSHHRGRGVVADTQYF
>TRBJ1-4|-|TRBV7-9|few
TGTGCCAGCAGCTTACCCCTGCCGAGTAACCTGTTTTTT
CASSLPLPSNLFF
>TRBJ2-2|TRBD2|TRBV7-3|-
TGTGCCAGCAGTAGGGAGGGGTATAACACCGGGGAGCTGTTTTTT
CASSREGYNTGELFF
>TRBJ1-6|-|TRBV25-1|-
TGTGCCAGCAGTACTCAGGGTCGGAATTCACCCCTCCACTTT
CASSTQGRNSPLHF
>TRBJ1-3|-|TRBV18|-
TGTGCCAGCTCACTAACCAGGGTGACTGGAAACACCATATATTTT
CASSLTRVTGNTIYF
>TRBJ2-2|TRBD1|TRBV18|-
TGTGCCAGCTCGGGACAGGGGCCCACCGGGGAGCTGTTTTTT
CASSGQGPTGELFF
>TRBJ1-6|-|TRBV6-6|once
TGTGCCAGCAGGGACCGTTCACCCCTCCACTTT
CASRDRSPLHF
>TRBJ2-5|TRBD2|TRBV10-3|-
TGTGCCATCAGAGGGGAGCTAGCGGGGGGCTGGTACCAAGAGACCCAGTACTTC
CAIRGELAGGWYQETQYF
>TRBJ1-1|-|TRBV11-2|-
TGTGCCAGCAGCGCCAGGGGATTCAAAGCTTTCTTT
CASSARGFKAFF
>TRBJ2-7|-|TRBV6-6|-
TGTGCCATCGGCCTTTACGAGCAGTACTTC
CAIGLYEQYF
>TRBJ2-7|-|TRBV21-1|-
TGTGCCAGCAGCAATCAGAGGACGGGCACCTACGAGCAGTACTTC
CASSNQRTGTYEQYF
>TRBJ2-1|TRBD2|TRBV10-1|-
TGCGCCAGCAGTGAGAAGTGGAGCGGGGGGGCCCTCGATGAGCAGTTCTTC
CASSEKWSGGALDEQFF
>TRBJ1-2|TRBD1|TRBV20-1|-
TGCAGTGCTAGTCGGGGACAGGGGGCCGATGGCTACACCTTC
CSASRGQGADGYTF
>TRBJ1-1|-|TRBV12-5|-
TGTGCTAGTGGCACCCAGGGGTATTGGACTTTCTTT
CASGTQGYWTFF
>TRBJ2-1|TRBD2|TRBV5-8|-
TGTGCCAGCAGCCCCGGGGGGAGCTCCTACAATGAGCAGTTCTTC
CASSPGGSSYNEQFF
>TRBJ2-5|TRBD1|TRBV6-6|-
TGTGCCAGCAGTACAGGGGGCGGAGAGACCCAGTACTTC
CASSTGGGETQYF